The 23 T cell receptor beta chains presented below share a single source sample, sequenced in a study of T cells after yellow fever vaccination. MiXCR, applied by TCRdb to the 5' RACE reads, yields one record per CDR3 protein. The table includes some 240,000 distinct CDR3 sequences, approximately 5.2% detected once. Material: CD4+ T cells sorted from PBMCs, obtained on the day of the yellow fever booster vaccination. The receptor source for this set is a man aged 18-30 years who received the YFV17D yellow fever vaccine.

This clonotype was recorded at least ten times. This chain uses TRBV21-1 with TRBJ2-7; the listed D gene, TRBD1, was not tested against the DNA. TRBV21-1 is a pseudogene locus. CDR3 length equals 14 residues. CDR3 DNA: TGTGCCAGCAGCATCCCGGGACAGGGCGATGAGCAGTACTTC. Translation: CASSIPGQGDEQYF.

This clonotype was recorded a few times. V and J are TRBV4-2 and TRBJ1-2; 10 bases are shared with TRBD1. Germline trimming cut 2 bases from V and 7 bases from J; bases unmatched to any gene: 7. The CDR3 consists of 15 residues. Germline loops: CDR1 LGHNA, CDR2 YNFKEQ. For the CDR3, the DNA is TGTGCCAGCAGCCAAATCGGACAGGGGGTTATTGGCTACACCTTC. Translated, it gives CASSQIGQGVIGYTF.

This clonotype showed up just once. The chain uses TRBV2 and TRBJ1-6; possible D gene TRBD1, 5 bases. Per germline, CDR1 SNHLY and CDR2 FYNNEI. CDR3 length: 14 amino acids. V lost 3 bases and J 7 bases, leaving 10 bases between the germline ends. DNA for the CDR3: TGTGCCAGCAGTGACAGGGTGGAAAATTCACCCCTCCACTTT. This sequence encodes CASSDRVENSPLHF.

This clonotype occurred a few times. This chain uses TRBV6-2 or TRBV6-3 with TRBJ2-7; D possibly matches TRBD1 or TRBD2 (5 bases each). V lost 7 bases and J lost 3, with 16 bases in between. The CDR3 consists of 14 residues. CDR1 MNHEY and CDR2 SVGEGT come from the germline V gene. The DNA of the CDR3 is TGTGCCAGCAAAAAAGGCACTGGGGGCTACGAGCAGTACTTC. Translation: CASKKGTGGYEQYF.

The chain is built from TRBV7-2 and TRBJ1-1; no clear D. V was cut by 5 bases and J by 1 base, with 11 bases left in between. Germline CDR1 SGHTA, CDR2 FQGNSA. There are 14 residues in the CDR3. CDR3 nucleotide sequence: TGTGCCAGCAGCAGAGCCACAGAGAACACTGAAGCTTTCTTT. Protein product: CASSRATENTEAFF.

This clonotype came up a few times. This chain uses TRBV27 with TRBJ2-1; TRBD2 matches at 8 bases. Germline CDR1 is MNHEY and CDR2 is SMNVEV (reference sequence). Trimming took 8 bases from V and 0 from J; bases not matched to a gene: 6. CDR3 length equals 15 residues. The CDR3 protein is CASAEGTSSYNEQFF. The CDR3 coding sequence is TGTGCCAGCGCGGAAGGGACTAGCTCCTACAATGAGCAGTTCTTC.

This clonotype was counted only a few times. This CDR3 reads CASSLSPGAYEQYV. The CDR3 DNA follows: TGTGCCAGCAGTTTAAGTCCGGGGGCATACGAGCAGTACGTC. The chain joins TRBV27 to TRBJ2-7; D may match TRBD1 or TRBD2 (6 bases each). V was cut by 2 bases and J by 4 bases, with 12 bases left in between. This CDR3 region has 14 residues. Germline loops: CDR1 MNHEY, CDR2 SMNVEV (reference sequence).

The chain employs TRBV11-2 and TRBJ2-2; tentative D call: TRBD1 (7 bases). Trimming stripped 2 bases from V and 3 bases from J, with 22 bases between. The CDR3 extends over 19 amino acids. The germline gives CDR1 SGHAT, CDR2 FQNNGV. The CDR3 sequence: CASSLRGAGRGVDTGELFF. DNA of the CDR3: TGTGCCAGCAGCTTAAGGGGCGCCGGCAGGGGGGTGGACACCGGGGAGCTGTTTTTT.

The V and J genes are TRBV12-3 or TRBV12-4 and TRBJ2-7; 12 nucleotides match TRBD2. The ends lost 6 bases at V and 6 bases at J; junction bases unmatched: 3. The CDR3 extends over 13 amino acids. The CDR3 reads CASRAGLAGEQYF. CDR3 bases: TGTGCCAGCAGGGCGGGACTAGCGGGCGAGCAGTACTTC.

This clonotype was seen only a few times. The J gene is TRBJ1-5, the V gene TRBV21-1; the listed D gene, TRBD1, was not tested against the DNA. TRBV21-1 has pseudogene status. This CDR3 is 14 amino acids long. The CDR3: CASIKWDRDQPQHF. CDR3 DNA sequence: TGTGCCAGCATAAAATGGGACAGAGATCAGCCCCAGCATTTT.

The chain combines TRBV20-1 with TRBJ1-1; TRBD1 matches 7 bases. The CDR3 spans 13 residues. Germline assignment: CDR1 DFQATT and CDR2 SNEGSKA (reference sequence). Unmatched junction bases numbered 5, after V lost 4 bases and J lost 3 bases. The CDR3 sequence: CSATRQGYTEAFF. In DNA form, the CDR3 reads TGCAGTGCTACCAGACAGGGCTACACTGAAGCTTTCTTT.

The gene calls are TRBV18 and TRBJ2-1; possible D gene TRBD1, 6 bases. Germline assignment: CDR1 KGHSH and CDR2 LQKENI. The CDR3 has 15 amino acids. Trimming pared 2 bases from V and 4 bases from J, leaving 12 bases between. The CDR3 DNA follows: TGTGCCAGCTCACCAGACAGGACAGTATACAATGAGCAGTTCTTC. Translation: CASSPDRTVYNEQFF.

The V gene is TRBV3-1, the J gene TRBJ1-5; D not resolved. CDR1 and CDR2 from the germline V gene are LGHDT and YNNKEL (reference sequence). CDR3 length: 15 amino acids. V lost 0 bases and J 7 bases, leaving 13 bases between the germline ends. The CDR3 DNA reads as TGTGCCAGCAGCCAAGATGAAGGGTTACAGCAGCCCCAGCATTTT. Amino acid sequence: CASSQDEGLQQPQHF.

In its sample, this clonotype was seen many times. The V call is TRBV5-4, the J call TRBJ2-1; TRBD1 is a possible D gene (6 bases). CDR1 and CDR2 from the germline V gene are SGHNT and YYREEE (reference sequence). The CDR3 has 13 amino acids. The V end was cut by 4 bases, the J end by 15 bases, with 20 bases between. CDR3 region: CASSASTGPRTFF. The CDR3 bases are TGTGCCAGCAGCGCAAGCACAGGGCCCAGAACGTTCTTC.

This clonotype was counted at least ten times. This chain uses TRBV24-1 with TRBJ1-5, with D maybe TRBD1 (6 bases). The V and J ends lost 2 bases and 4 bases respectively, with 8 bases between them. The germline CDR1 and CDR2 sequences are KGHDR and SFDVKD. The CDR3 loop spans 14 amino acids. In DNA form, the CDR3 reads TGTGCCACCAGTGATTGGACAGTAAATCAGCCCCAGCATTTT. Residues: CATSDWTVNQPQHF.

This clonotype appeared many times. This chain connects TRBV18 to TRBJ1-2; D is uncertain. V lost 2 bases and J lost 6, with 10 bases in between. The V gene's germline CDR1 is KGHSH and CDR2 LQKENI. The CDR3 is 13 amino acids. The CDR3 nucleotides are TGTGCCAGCTCACCAGACGGGCTGGATGGCTACACCTTC. Protein sequence: CASSPDGLDGYTF.

This clonotype appeared a few times. The rearrangement joins TRBV7-2 to TRBJ2-3; the D gene could be TRBD1 or TRBD2 (6 bases each). Trimming removed 3 bases from V and 6 bases from J, with 19 bases in between. The CDR3 has 16 amino acids. Germline assignment: CDR1 SGHTA and CDR2 FQGNSA. CDR3 bases: TGTGCCAGCAGCTTTAGAGGGGGGTACTCCGGGGATACGCAGTATTTT. It encodes CASSFRGGYSGDTQYF. Based on the CDR3 plus reference TRBV7-2 and TRBJ2-3, the full variable domain is GAGVSQSPSNKVTEKGKDVELRCDPISGHTALYWYRQSLGQGLEFLIYFQGNSAPDKSGLPSDRFSAERTGGSVSTLTIQRTQQEDSAVYLCASSFRGGYSGDTQYFGPGTRLTVL.

The chain links TRBV6-1 to TRBJ2-5, with D maybe TRBD2 (6 bases). This CDR3 spans 14 amino acids. Germline V gene sequence: CDR1 MNHNS, CDR2 SASEGT. V shed 10 bases and J shed 4 bases, with 19 bases lying between them. The CDR3 sequence is CAIRGGGALETQYF. DNA for the CDR3: TGTGCCATAAGGGGTGGCGGGGCCCTAGAGACCCAGTACTTC.

Ten or more counts support this clonotype. The genes are TRBV3-1 and TRBJ2-3, with D uncertain. CDR3 length: 13 residues. Trimming left V 2 bases short and J 8 bases short, with 11 bases between. Germline V CDR1 and CDR2: LGHDT, YNNKEL (reference sequence). CDR3 amino acids: CASSQHLQTTQYF. In DNA, the CDR3 is TGTGCCAGCAGCCAACACCTACAAACTACGCAGTATTTT.

This clonotype showed up many times. The chain combines TRBV20-1 with TRBJ2-1; no definite D call. Germline loops: CDR1 DFQATT, CDR2 SNEGSKA (reference sequence). The CDR3 covers 10 residues. V lost 3 bases to trimming and J lost 7 bases, with 4 bases between them. CDR3 in amino acids: CSARKNEQFF. The CDR3 bases are TGCAGTGCTAGGAAGAATGAGCAGTTCTTC.

The genes are TRBV18 and TRBJ1-1, with D hard to call. The germline gives CDR1 KGHSH, CDR2 LQKENI. V was shortened by 6 bases and J by 1 base, with 9 bases between the two germline ends. The CDR3 covers 13 residues. CDR3 DNA sequence: TGTGCCAGCTCGCGAACGGCGAACACTGAAGCTTTCTTT. It encodes CASSRTANTEAFF.

This sequence joins TRBV5-5 and TRBJ2-7; TRBD1 matches at 7 bases. CDR1 is SGHKS and CDR2 is YYEKEE in the germline V gene (reference sequence). The CDR3 totals 16 residues. With 7 bases clipped from V and 3 bases from J, the junction kept 16 bases outside the gene matches. CDR3 sequence (DNA): TGTGCCAGCCTGAGGGGGCCAGTGGGGGCAGTCTACGAGCAGTACTTC. It specifies CASLRGPVGAVYEQYF.

This clonotype was found a few times. The chain combines TRBV6-2 or TRBV6-3 with TRBJ2-5, with 7 bases lining up with TRBD1. This CDR3 is 12 amino acids long. Losses at the gene ends were 6 bases for V and 9 bases for J; bases not matched to a gene: 7. Germline assignment: CDR1 MNHEY and CDR2 SVGEGT. CDR3 DNA: TGTGCCAGCAGAAGCCGGGACAGAGCCCAGTACTTC. It encodes CASRSRDRAQYF.